Given below is one T cell receptor (beta chain) in context. The data derive from a study of blood T cell repertoires in COVID-19. This CDR3 is built from 16 residues. Trimming pared 5 bases from V and 14 bases from J, leaving 25 bases between. Looked up from germline, CDR1 is MNHEY and CDR2 is SMNVEV (reference sequence). Profiling relied on immunoSEQ multiplex PCR, and the TCRdb table lists in-frame clones only, not all of them. Of under 250,000 clones listed, 87% are singletons. The chain couples TRBV27 to TRBJ1-6; TRBD1 might be the D (6 bases). This clonotype was sampled from a man between 25 and 39 years old who had recovered from COVID-19. The sequenced material came from PBMCs or T cells enriched from blood (not recorded which). CDR3 sequence reads: CASSKRGSGESGTLHF. For the CDR3, the DNA is TGTGCCAGCAGTAAAAGGGGTTCAGGGGAAAGTGGAACCCTCCACTTT.